This TCR beta chain was profiled in a study of T cell changes during pregnancy in multiple sclerosis. Germline loops: CDR1 MNHNY, CDR2 SVGAGI (reference sequence). The CDR3 length is 12 residues. The V end lost 7 bases, the J end lost 7 bases, and 11 bases lay between the germline ends. Using immunoSEQ multiplex PCR, the repertoire was profiled, and TCRdb retains in-frame clones only, with some absent. The sample holds tens of thousands of clones; 90% to 95% are singletons and the top ten take less than 3%. The specimen comprised peripheral blood, sampled before pregnancy. The sequence was collected from a female donor with multiple sclerosis, enrolled in a pregnancy study. This chain links TRBV6-6 with TRBJ2-1; no definite D call. The CDR3 region has the DNA TGTGCCAGCACGCAGATCCTGAATGAGCAGTTCTTC. The encoded protein is CASTQILNEQFF.